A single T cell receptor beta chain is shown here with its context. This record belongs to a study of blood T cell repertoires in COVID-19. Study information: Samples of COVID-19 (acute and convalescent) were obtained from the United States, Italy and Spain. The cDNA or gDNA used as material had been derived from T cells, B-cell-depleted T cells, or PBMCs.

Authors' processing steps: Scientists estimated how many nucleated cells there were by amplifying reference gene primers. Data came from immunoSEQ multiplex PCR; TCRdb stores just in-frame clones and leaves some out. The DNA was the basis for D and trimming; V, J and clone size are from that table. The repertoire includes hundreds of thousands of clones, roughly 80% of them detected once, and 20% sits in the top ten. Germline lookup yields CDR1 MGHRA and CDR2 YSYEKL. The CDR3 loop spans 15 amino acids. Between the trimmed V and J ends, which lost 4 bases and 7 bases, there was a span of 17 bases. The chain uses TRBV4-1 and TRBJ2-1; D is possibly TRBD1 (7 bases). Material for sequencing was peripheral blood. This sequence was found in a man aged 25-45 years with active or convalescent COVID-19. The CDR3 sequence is CASSPPVSGGNEQFF. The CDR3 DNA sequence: TGCGCCAGCAGCCCCCCGGTATCAGGGGGGAATGAGCAGTTCTTC.